These 8 T cell receptor beta chains came from one sample sequenced in a study of beta chain features in type 1 diabetes. Overall study results and limits: Across all four CD4+ subsets, people with type 1 diabetes showed modestly shorter TCRB CDR3s.

Their specific antigens are unknown. The sequenced template was cDNA made from the entire isolated RNA. Only in-frame clones appear in the TCRdb table, and some are missing; sequencing was by immunoSEQ multiplex PCR. The sample lists roughly 280,000 clones, roughly 25% occurring once. Sequencing used naive CD4+ T cells from blood. These receptors were collected from a woman aged 25 to 39 with type 1 diabetes.

This clone was observed a few times. V is TRBV29-1 and J is TRBJ2-6; tentative D call: TRBD1 (6 bases). This CDR3 region has 16 residues. V lost 5 bases and J 2 bases, leaving 16 bases between the germline ends. Germline CDR1 is SQVTM and CDR2 is ANQGSEA. This CDR3 is CSVQQGFLAGANVLTF. DNA for the CDR3: TGCAGCGTTCAACAGGGTTTCTTAGCTGGGGCCAACGTCCTGACTTTC.

This clone was detected only a few times. The gene calls are TRBV4-1 and TRBJ2-3; D is uncertain. Trimming shortened V by 4 bases and J by 6 bases, and 11 bases separated the two germline ends. The V gene's germline CDR1 is MGHRA and CDR2 YSYEKL. This CDR3 has 13 amino acids. For the CDR3, the DNA is TGCGCCAGCAGCCGGCCTCGTCCTGATACGCAGTATTTT. Amino acids: CASSRPRPDTQYF.

The J gene is TRBJ2-1, the V gene TRBV6-5; D not certain. The germline CDR1 and CDR2 sequences are MNHEY and SVGAGI. The ends were cut back, 0 bases at V and 8 bases at J, with 11 bases in the middle. CDR3 length: 14 residues. The CDR3 DNA is TGTGCCAGCAGTTACTCTCCCTCCCGGGATGAGCAGTTCTTC. Residues: CASSYSPSRDEQFF.

This sequence joins TRBV29-1 and TRBJ2-1, with 7 bases identical to TRBD1. After removal of 7 bases from V and 8 bases from J, the junction contained 8 bases not matched to a gene. This CDR3 comprises 12 residues. Per the germline V gene, CDR1 is SQVTM and CDR2 is ANQGSEA. In nucleotides, the CDR3 is TGCAGCGGAAACGAGGGGGCCGATGAGCAGTTCTTC. Its protein is CSGNEGADEQFF.

As for this clone: Other DNA variants within this sample encode the same CDR3. The rearrangement joins TRBV29-1 to TRBJ2-5; 7 bases agree with TRBD1. J lost 4 bases, V lost 2 bases, and 4 bases had no gene match. The CDR3 totals 13 residues. From germline, CDR1 is SQVTM and CDR2 ANQGSEA. The CDR3 DNA reads as TGCAGCGTTGAATCAGGGGGAAGAGAGACCCAGTACTTC. Translation: CSVESGGRETQYF.

In this sample, this clone turned up a few times. The chain is built from TRBV5-1 and TRBJ2-1; 7 bases agree with TRBD2. CDR3 size: 15 residues. The V gene end was trimmed by 0 bases and the J gene end by 7 bases; junction bases not matched to a gene: 7. Looked up from germline, CDR1 is SGHRS and CDR2 is YFSETQ. CDR3 in DNA: TGCGCCAGCAGCTTGGGGCGGGAGTCGGGGAATGAGCAGTTCTTC. Protein product: CASSLGRESGNEQFF.

This clone has only a few counts. CDR3 in DNA: TGTGCCTGGAGTAAAGGGGGCCATGAGCAGTTCTTC. Encoded protein: CAWSKGGHEQFF. The chain recombines TRBV30 with TRBJ2-1; 7 nucleotides match TRBD1. Germline CDR1 and CDR2: GTSNPN and SVGIG (reference sequence). V lost 2 bases, J lost 8 bases, and 3 bases stayed unmatched. CDR3 size: 12 residues.

The CDR3 DNA follows: TGCGCCAGCAGCCGAGAACTAGTATTTCTCTACGAGCAGTACTTC. It specifies CASSRELVFLYEQYF. The chain joins TRBV4-1 to TRBJ2-7; D may be TRBD2 (5 bases). Trimming shortened V by 4 bases and J by 3 bases, and 16 bases separated the two germline ends. CDR3 length: 15 residues. The germline V gene has CDR1 MGHRA and CDR2 YSYEKL.